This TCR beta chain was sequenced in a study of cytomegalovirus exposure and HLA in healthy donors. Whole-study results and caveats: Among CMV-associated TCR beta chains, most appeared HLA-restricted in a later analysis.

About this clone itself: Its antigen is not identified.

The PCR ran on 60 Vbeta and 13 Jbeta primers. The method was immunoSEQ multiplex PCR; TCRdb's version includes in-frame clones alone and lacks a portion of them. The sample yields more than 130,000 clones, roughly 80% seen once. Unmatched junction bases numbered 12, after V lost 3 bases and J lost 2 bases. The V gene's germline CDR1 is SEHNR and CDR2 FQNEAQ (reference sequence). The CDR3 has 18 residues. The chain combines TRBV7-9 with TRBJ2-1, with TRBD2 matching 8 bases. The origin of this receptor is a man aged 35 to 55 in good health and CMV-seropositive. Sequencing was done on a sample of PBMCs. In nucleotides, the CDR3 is TGTGCCAGCAGCTTTCCCAGCCTAGCGGGCCGTGCCTACAATGAGCAGTTCTTC. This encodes CASSFPSLAGRAYNEQFF.